This T cell receptor beta chain was documented in a study of shared clonotypes between healthy human individuals. Study-level background: Each donor had three CD4 naive, three CD4 memory, two CD8 naive and one CD8 memory plate.

A roughly 220 ng quantity of DNA, roughly 32,000 T cell genomes, went into the sorted-subset replicate PCRs. In the source study's methods: As immunoSEQ supplied junction-only sequences (without quality scores), filtering differed. Sequencing used immunoSEQ multiplex PCR; TCRdb keeps in-frame clones, though not all of them. The D gene and trimming were derived from the DNA, and the V and J assignments and clone size from that table. The profile shows over 2 million clones, 85% to 95% of them singletons. CD45RA-negative memory and CD45RA+ naive subsets were split from the CD4+ cells. The sequence derives from a man aged 18 to 30 in good health. The specimen sequenced was naive CD4+ T cells sorted from blood. Subset denoted: CD45RA+ positively selected.

This CDR3 is CASSVVGQGVPGELFF. The CDR3 nucleotides read TGTGCCAGCAGCGTAGTGGGACAGGGTGTCCCCGGGGAGCTGTTTTTT. The chain carries TRBV9 and TRBJ2-2; TRBD1 aligns across 9 bases. Germline V gives CDR1 SGDLS, CDR2 YYNGEE. The length of the CDR3 is 16 residues. The ends lost 0 bases at V and 6 bases at J; junction bases unmatched: 6.